This T cell receptor (beta chain) was obtained from a study of T-cell reconstitution after alpha-beta-depleted transplantation in children. Germline loops: CDR1 SEHNR, CDR2 FQNEAQ (reference sequence). V shed 5 bases and J shed 4 bases, with 17 bases lying between them. The CDR3 has 15 residues. A TCRbeta library incorporating unique molecular identifiers was prepared. In TCRdb, the PCR reads were re-called with MiXCR into one record per CDR3 protein. The data show about 690,000 distinct CDR3 sequences, 16% seen once. Sample: PBMCs from the stem cell graft donor, taken from the stem cell graft. This chain uses TRBV7-9 with TRBJ1-2; D unclear. The receptor was derived from a human donor who donated a stem cell graft to a child with acute myeloid leukemia. The CDR3 loop reads CASSPPGLRTYGYTF. The CDR3 nucleotides are TGTGCCAGCAGCCCTCCGGGCCTACGAACCTATGGCTACACCTTC.